Reported below is one T cell receptor beta chain. No antigen is known for it. The data belong to a study of cytomegalovirus exposure and HLA in healthy donors. Study in general: The use of the same platform for the approximately 110 validation repertoires and the approximately 670 first-cohort repertoires was reported by a later analysis. The study's findings and limits: That first-cohort TCR clusters tended to co-occur in the 120 or so validation repertoires was found in a later analysis. Among TCR beta chains, those listed as cytomegalovirus-associated numbered about 160. Through in vitro validation, three CMV-associated chains were shown to be specific for CMV antigens.

Sequencing was performed with immunoSEQ multiplex PCR; in TCRdb, only in-frame clones are kept and a portion is missing. This sample has more than 100,000 clones, with about nine tenths found just once. V lost 6 bases, J lost 4 bases, and 4 bases stayed unmatched. Germline V CDR1 and CDR2: SQVTM, ANQGSEA. CDR3 length: 12 amino acids. This sequence joins TRBV29-1 and TRBJ2-7; 9 nucleotides match TRBD1. Sequencing used PBMCs. This clonotype originated in a man aged 25-45 years in good health and CMV-seronegative. The CDR3 nucleotides read TGCAGCGTGAGACAGGGGGAATACGAGCAGTACTTC. Its translation: CSVRQGEYEQYF.